This TCR beta chain was documented in a study of CD8 T cells in ankylosing spondylitis (dated by TCRdb to the late 2010s). At the level of the whole study: To find TCR variants linked to disease, the study profiled T cell receptor beta repertoires in ankylosing spondylitis patients and healthy donors. The full study cohort comprised 20 to 25 ankylosing spondylitis patients and approximately 100 healthy donors. Peripheral blood was sampled, and synovial fluid was additionally collected from ankylosing spondylitis patients.

The sequencing machine was an Illumina HiSeq 2500. Quantitative 5'-RACE with molecular barcodes was the method used to prepare the TCR beta libraries. The original pipeline was this. Disease-linked TCR variants were identified with a new computational method built on a probabilistic model of VDJ rearrangement. Starting from the raw public reads, TCRdb applied fastp trimming at Q25, assembled clones with MiXCR and retained in-frame beta chains. Each CDR3 protein appears once, grouped with its most common genes and DNA. None of the V and J calls come from the authors' own analysis; TCRdb made them. Counted in this sample were fewer than 450,000 distinct CDR3 sequences; more than 15% of them appeared once. 1% of the sample comes from the top ten. This clonotype has only a few counts. The antigen this receptor binds is unknown. Base qualities are not recorded, but no much larger clone differs from it by a single base.

The CDR3 starts with the cysteine, ends with the phenylalanine, and has 15 residues. Only the CDR3 portion is preserved as DNA: 45 bases, with reading frame beginning at the first base. Sequences MNHEY (CDR1) and SVGEGT (CDR2) are obtained from the germline V gene. Trimming removed 2 bases from V and 5 bases from J; the gene matches leave 6 bases unexplained. Overall study outcomes, separate from this receptor: Significant enrichment of the disease-linked clones was reported in matched synovial fluid samples from ankylosing spondylitis patients. Blood from ankylosing spondylitis patients appeared to be characterized by a TCR beta motif composed of under 10 highly homologous amino acid variants. In peripheral blood, the disease-linked clones were found at relatively low frequencies and had a CD8+ phenotype. Some motif variants were previously reported in synovial fluid and blood of reactive arthritis patients, suggesting common disease-initiation mechanisms.

The clonotype comes from a male donor with ankylosing spondylitis. This receptor chain uses TRBV6-2 or TRBV6-3 and TRBJ2-5, and TRBD2 aligns with 9 junction nucleotides. Input material: blood, either unsorted or a sorted T cell fraction (not recorded which). The CDR3 in this case is CASSYEVGLAETQYF. The DNA sequence is as follows: TGTGCCAGCAGTTACGAGGTCGGACTAGCGGAGACCCAGTACTTC.